This T cell receptor (beta chain) derives from a study of T cell repertoires in cytomegalovirus infection. Overall study: Well-studied HLA-B-restricted epitopes and recently identified HLA-C-restricted epitopes of CMV were both used in the study.

Via MiXCR, TCRdb re-called the reads, giving one row per CDR3 protein. The sample lists hundreds of thousands of distinct CDR3 sequences; roughly a third were seen once. On this clonotype itself: Its antigen is not known.

CDR1 and CDR2 from the germline V gene are DFQATT and SNEGSKA (reference sequence). Trimming cost V 1 base and J 3 bases; bases outside gene matches: 6. CDR3 length equals 15 residues. The specimen was cultured PBMCs, collected from culture after CMV antigen stimulation. This sequence joins TRBV20-1 and TRBJ1-1; TRBD1 agrees at 9 bases. The clonotype was recovered from a human donor in good health (CMV status not recorded). Some clones in this sample may be carry-over from other donors' samples. CDR3 DNA sequence: TGCAGTGCTAGAGTTGCCGGGACAGGGTACACTGAAGCTTTCTTT. It is translated as CSARVAGTGYTEAFF.